The next 7 T cell receptor beta chains were all read from a single sample in a study of blood T cell repertoires in COVID-19 (dated by TCRdb to 2018 to 2021). The library was prepared using the immunoSEQ multiplex PCR assay. In TCRdb, the immuneACCESS table is reduced to in-frame sequences with V and J assigned. These tables do not hold every clone; where another copy was compared, an unresolved V gene accounts for under half, and the others remain unexplained. This sample holds about 51,000 clones; around 88% were observed only once. The ten largest clones capture 1.3% of the sample. The specimen was peripheral blood. The source is a man in his sixties with acute or convalescent COVID-19.

The CDR3 bases are TGTGCCAGCAGGCTAGCGGGGCGGAGTGAGCAGTTCTTC. Translating gives CASRLAGRSEQFF. The V call is TRBV12-3 or TRBV12-4, the J call TRBJ2-1; TRBD2 aligns across 9 bases. The CDR3 is 13 amino acids. The V segment lost 6 bases and the J segment 9 bases; nucleotides outside the gene matches: 6.

The genes are TRBV15 and TRBJ2-1, with D possibly being TRBD1 (5 bases). This CDR3 has 14 residues. CDR1 is LNHNV and CDR2 is YYDKDF in the germline V gene (reference sequence). The V gene lost 3 bases and the J gene lost 8 bases, with 14 bases spanning the gap. This CDR3 reads CATSRPLLGDEQFF. Here the CDR3 DNA reads TGTGCCACCAGCAGGCCCCTCCTAGGGGATGAGCAGTTCTTC. The full variable domain, completed using reference TRBV15 and TRBJ2-1, is DAMVIQNPRYQVTQFGKPVTLSCSQTLNHNVMYWYQQKSSQAPKLLFHYYDKDFNNEADTPDNFQSRRPNTSFCFLDIRSPGLGDTAMYLCATSRPLLGDEQFFGPGTRLTVL.

The chain links TRBV28 to TRBJ1-5, with 7 bases fitting TRBD1. J lost 3 bases, V lost 6 bases, and 5 bases had no gene match. Germline V gives CDR1 MDHEN, CDR2 SYDVKM. The CDR3 runs to 14 residues. Here the CDR3 DNA reads TGTGCCAGCAGAGACGACAGGGCCAATCAGCCCCAGCATTTT. Its protein is CASRDDRANQPQHF.

This clone was detected a few times. This chain links TRBV5-4 with TRBJ2-5, with D possibly matching TRBD2 (6 bases). The CDR3 is 16 amino acids. V was pared by 4 bases and J by 3 bases, with 19 bases between. The germline CDR1 and CDR2 sequences are SGHNT and YYREEE (reference sequence). This CDR3 is CASSPRGGATKETQYF. The CDR3 DNA sequence: TGTGCCAGCAGCCCGCGAGGAGGGGCGACGAAAGAGACCCAGTACTTC.

The chain joins TRBV11-2 to TRBJ1-2; 10 bases map to TRBD1. CDR3 length: 17 residues. In germline, CDR1 is SGHAT, CDR2 FQNNGV. V trimming: 4 bases; J trimming: 4 bases; junction bases outside the gene matches: 12. As DNA, the CDR3 is TGTGCCAGCAGCTCCCCTAAGGGGACAGGGGACTCCTATGGCTACACCTTC. Translating it yields CASSSPKGTGDSYGYTF.

This chain links TRBV10-3 with TRBJ1-1; 8 nucleotides align to TRBD1. CDR3 length: 16 residues. Per germline, CDR1 ENHRY and CDR2 SYGVKD. Trimming at V came to 7 bases and at J to 0 bases, leaving 10 bases not matched to a gene. The CDR3 protein is CAIKPGQGFMNTEAFF. The CDR3 nucleotides read TGTGCCATCAAACCTGGACAGGGCTTCATGAACACTGAAGCTTTCTTT.

The chain joins TRBV6-2 or TRBV6-3 to TRBJ2-1; 15 bases are a match to TRBD2. The CDR3 has 16 residues. With 4 bases clipped from V and 7 bases from J, the junction kept 5 bases outside the gene matches. Germline loops: CDR1 MNHEY, CDR2 SVGEGT. The DNA for the CDR3 is TGTGCCAGCAGTTTGACCGGGACTAGCGGGGGGAATGAGCAGTTCTTC. Protein: CASSLTGTSGGNEQFF.